Below, one T cell receptor (beta chain) is given with its context. In the original analysis: Estimates of nucleated cell counts were drawn from the amplification of reference gene primers. The table came from immunoSEQ multiplex PCR; TCRdb's copy has only in-frame clones and leaves some out. That table furnishes V, J and clone size, whereas the DNA furnished D and trimming. The sample consists of about 250,000 clones, about 83% of them appearing once. V dropped 1 base and J dropped 2 bases, with 12 bases sitting between them. Germline CDR1 and CDR2: SGHTA and FQGNSA. This CDR3 has 15 amino acids. These data originate in a study of blood T cell repertoires in COVID-19.

The V and J genes are TRBV7-2 and TRBJ2-7; D remains ambiguous. This TCR came from a man aged 80 or over with acute or convalescent COVID-19. The sample comprised peripheral blood. CDR3 coding DNA: TGTGCCAGCAGCTTAGATCTGGCCCTGGCCTACGAGCAGTACTTC. Translation: CASSLDLALAYEQYF.